This T cell receptor (beta chain) was recorded in a study of blood T cell repertoires in COVID-19. Across the whole study: The analysed material was cDNA or gDNA that came from T cells, B-cell-depleted T cells, or PBMCs.

Germline CDR1 is SGHAT and CDR2 is FQNNGV. V was trimmed by 2 bases and J by 4 bases, leaving 5 bases between them. The CDR3 contains 12 residues. Data came from immunoSEQ multiplex PCR; TCRdb stores just in-frame clones and leaves some out. Here the sample spans around 280,000 clones, around 86% being singletons. The chain couples TRBV11-2 to TRBJ1-1, with D uncertain. The specimen sequenced was peripheral blood. This sequence was found in a woman younger than 45 who had recovered from COVID-19. CDR3 nucleotide sequence: TGTGCCAGCAGCTTACTAGCCACTGAAGCTTTCTTT. Translation: CASSLLATEAFF. Based on the CDR3 plus reference TRBV11-2 and TRBJ1-1, the full variable domain is EAGVAQSPRYKIIEKRQSVAFWCNPISGHATLYWYQQILGQGPKLLIQFQNNGVVDDSQLPKDRFSAERLKGVDSTLKIQPAKLEDSAVYLCASSLLATEAFFGQGTRLTVV.